A single sample is the source of the 20 T cell receptor beta chains below, sequenced in a study of T cell responses to AZD1222 COVID-19 vaccine. Profiling relied on immunoSEQ multiplex PCR, and the TCRdb table lists in-frame clones only, not all of them. This sample has about 200,000 clones, with about 94% found just once. Sequencing was performed on peripheral blood, taken 28 days after the second AZD1222 dose. These receptors all stem from an adult who received the AZD1222 COVID-19 vaccine.

In this sample, this clone turned up a few times. The J gene is TRBJ1-4, the V gene TRBV19, with no clear D. From germline, CDR1 is LNHDA and CDR2 SQIVND (reference sequence). V was trimmed by 1 base and J by 8 bases, leaving 2 bases between them. The CDR3 length is 11 residues. CDR3 nucleotide sequence: TGTGCCAGTAGTATAGGCGAAAAACTGTTTTTT. Translating it yields CASSIGEKLFF.

The sample holds one count of this clone. V and J are TRBV20-1 and TRBJ1-1; perhaps TRBD1 as D (6 bases). Germline lookup yields CDR1 DFQATT and CDR2 SNEGSKA (reference sequence). Trimming left V 7 bases short and J 12 bases short, with 18 bases between. The CDR3 spans 11 residues. This CDR3 is CSVAAGGAPFF. CDR3 DNA: TGCAGTGTCGCCGCGGGGGGGGCACCTTTCTTT.

The chain recombines TRBV9 with TRBJ2-2; D remains ambiguous. The germline V gene has CDR1 SGDLS and CDR2 YYNGEE. With 6 bases removed from V and 2 bases from J, the gap between germline ends came to 5 bases. The CDR3 contains 12 residues. CDR3 residues: CASNINTGELFF. In nucleotides, the CDR3 is TGTGCCAGCAACATTAACACCGGGGAGCTGTTTTTT.

This chain joins TRBV28 and TRBJ2-1, with TRBD1 identical over 9 bases. The CDR3 is 13 residues long. CDR1 MDHEN and CDR2 SYDVKM come from the germline V gene. With 5 bases clipped from V and 8 bases from J, the junction kept 4 bases outside the gene matches. For the CDR3, the DNA is TGTGCCAGCAGTACCTACAGGGGGCATGAGCAGTTCTTC. Protein: CASSTYRGHEQFF.

The V call is TRBV2, the J call TRBJ2-3, with D uncertain. The CDR3 spans 11 residues. In germline, CDR1 is SNHLY, CDR2 FYNNEI. Trimming left V 7 bases short and J 5 bases short, with 7 bases between. The CDR3 spells CASITVDTQYF. As DNA, the CDR3 is TGTGCCAGCATAACAGTAGATACGCAGTATTTT.

The chain combines TRBV7-2 with TRBJ1-5; tentatively, D is TRBD1 (6 bases). The CDR3 consists of 17 residues. Trimming took 2 bases from V and 2 from J, leaving 16 bases between them. Per the germline V gene, CDR1 is SGHTA and CDR2 is FQGNSA. This CDR3 is CASSLPRGAHGNQPQHF. The CDR3 nucleotides read TGTGCCAGCAGCTTACCCCGGGGGGCTCACGGCAATCAGCCCCAGCATTTT.

The V gene is TRBV7-8, the J gene TRBJ1-1; D may be TRBD1 (5 bases). V gave up 4 bases and J gave up 5 bases, with 20 bases separating them. The CDR3 has 16 amino acids. In germline, CDR1 is SGHVS, CDR2 FQNEAQ. Written as DNA, the CDR3 is TGTGCCAGCAGCTATATTGCAGGGACGGGAGGGACTGAAGCTTTCTTT. Translating gives CASSYIAGTGGTEAFF. The full variable domain, rest sourced from reference TRBV7-8 and TRBJ1-1, is GAGVSQSPRYKVAKRGQDVALRCDPISGHVSLFWYQQALGQGPEFLTYFQNEAQLDKSGLPSDRFFAERPEGSVSTLKIQRTQQEDSAVYLCASSYIAGTGGTEAFFGQGTRLTVV.

The chain combines TRBV6-2 or TRBV6-3 with TRBJ1-6, with 8 bases aligning to TRBD1. In germline, CDR1 is MNHEY, CDR2 SVGEGT. With V trimmed by 2 bases and J by 9 bases, 0 bases remained unmatched. The CDR3 spans 13 residues. The CDR3 DNA reads TGTGCCAGCAGTTACACAGGGGGTTCACCCCTCCACTTT. Translating it yields CASSYTGGSPLHF.

The chain employs TRBV6-5 and TRBJ2-5, with 8 bases matching TRBD2. This CDR3 has 14 residues. Trimming removed 7 bases from V and 5 bases from J; junction bases left unmatched: 9. CDR1 and CDR2 (germline): MNHEY, SVGAGI. CDR3 in amino acids: CASTTGGYRETQYF. In DNA, the CDR3 is TGTGCCAGCACCACGGGGGGGTATAGGGAGACCCAGTACTTC.

The chain is built from TRBV7-2 and TRBJ1-1; a possible D gene is TRBD1 (5 bases). With 5 bases removed from V and 0 bases from J, the gap between germline ends came to 10 bases. The CDR3 sequence is 14 residues long. Germline V lookup: CDR1 SGHTA, CDR2 FQGNSA. CDR3 nucleotides: TGTGCCAGCAGCCCTAGACAGATGAACACTGAAGCTTTCTTT. Encoded protein: CASSPRQMNTEAFF.

J is TRBJ1-1 and V is TRBV6-2 or TRBV6-3, with D possibly matching TRBD1 (5 bases). The CDR3 spans 14 residues. Germline V lookup: CDR1 MNHEY, CDR2 SVGEGT. Trimming took off 6 bases at V and 1 base at J, with 12 bases between the two ends. Here the CDR3 DNA reads TGTGCCAGCAGCCTGGGTGACAGGAACACTGAAGCTTTCTTT. Its protein product is CASSLGDRNTEAFF.

V usage is TRBV7-9 and J usage is TRBJ1-3, with 9 bases identical to TRBD1. Per the germline V gene, CDR1 is SEHNR and CDR2 is FQNEAQ (reference sequence). V lost 5 bases and J lost 3; bases outside the gene matches: 5. CDR3 size: 15 residues. The CDR3 sequence: CASSPQGASGNTIYF. The CDR3 coding sequence is TGTGCCAGCAGCCCACAGGGGGCAAGTGGAAACACCATATATTTT.

The chain employs TRBV9 and TRBJ1-1, with 11 bases lining up with TRBD1. Germline CDR1 SGDLS, CDR2 YYNGEE. This CDR3 spans 13 amino acids. V dropped 2 bases and J dropped 9; count of bases not matched to a gene: 3. This CDR3 is CASSVGQGVQAFF. In nucleotides, the CDR3 is TGTGCCAGCAGCGTGGGACAGGGGGTCCAAGCTTTCTTT.

The chain has TRBV7-6 and TRBJ1-3; tentatively, D is TRBD1 (5 bases). Trimming left V 8 bases short and J 0 bases short, with 14 bases between. CDR1 and CDR2 from the germline V gene are SGHVS and FNYEAQ. CDR3 length equals 15 residues. The CDR3 bases are TGTGCCAGCCGGGACTTAGCCAACTCTGGAAACACCATATATTTT. It specifies CASRDLANSGNTIYF.

The chain uses TRBV10-3 and TRBJ1-5; 12 bases line up with TRBD1. With 11 bases clipped from V and 6 bases from J, the junction kept 11 bases outside the gene matches. Germline loops: CDR1 ENHRY, CDR2 SYGVKD. CDR3 size: 15 residues. The CDR3 is CASTGTGGRGQPQHF. The DNA for the CDR3 is TGTGCCTCAACCGGGACAGGGGGCCGGGGTCAGCCCCAGCATTTT.

CDR3 DNA sequence: TGTGCCAGCAGCTCGAAGGGCCCGGGGGCCTATGGCTACACCTTC. Translation gives CASSSKGPGAYGYTF. The chain joins TRBV7-9 to TRBJ1-2, with D maybe TRBD1 (6 bases). This CDR3 has 15 amino acids. Germline loops: CDR1 SEHNR, CDR2 FQNEAQ (reference sequence). Trimming removed 4 bases at V and 4 bases at J, with 16 bases between.

The rearrangement joins TRBV12-5 to TRBJ2-5, with 7 positions matching TRBD1. The CDR3 totals 15 residues. From germline, CDR1 is LGHNT and CDR2 FRNRAP. V was clipped by 0 bases and J by 2 bases; unmatched bases: 3. CDR3 in amino acids: CASGLVTGEQETQYF. The DNA of the CDR3 is TGTGCTAGTGGTTTGGTCACAGGGGAACAAGAGACCCAGTACTTC.

The table lists this clone with a count of one. The J gene is TRBJ1-1, the V gene TRBV7-8; D remains ambiguous. V shed 1 base and J shed 4 bases, with 10 bases lying between them. Per the germline V gene, CDR1 is SGHVS and CDR2 is FQNEAQ. There are 14 residues in the CDR3. CDR3: CASSLGGWGTEAFF. In DNA form, the CDR3 reads TGTGCCAGCAGCTTAGGAGGGTGGGGCACTGAAGCTTTCTTT.

This chain links TRBV10-3 with TRBJ1-6, with 7 positions matching TRBD1. Germline lookup yields CDR1 ENHRY and CDR2 SYGVKD. J lost 14 bases, V lost 3 bases, and 13 bases had no gene match. The CDR3 loop spans 15 amino acids. In nucleotides, the CDR3 is TGTGCCATCAGTGATGGACAGGCGATAGGCTGGGCCCTCCACTTT. Translation gives CAISDGQAIGWALHF.

This chain connects TRBV12-3 or TRBV12-4 to TRBJ1-5; D not resolved. Trimming pared 0 bases from V and 5 bases from J, leaving 5 bases between. CDR3 size: 13 residues. CDR3: CASSLASDQPQHF. The CDR3 region has the DNA TGTGCCAGCAGTTTAGCATCAGATCAGCCCCAGCATTTT.